This T cell receptor (beta chain) was identified in a study of cytomegalovirus exposure and HLA in healthy donors. Whole-study results and caveats: Rare sequences made up most TCRs, while some public TCRs were found in many donors. CMV serostatus was the only immune exposure information that was available. HLA restriction was apparent for most CMV-associated TCR beta chains in a later analysis.

As regards this clone: Its target is not known.

Looked up from germline, CDR1 is SGHRS and CDR2 is YFSETQ. V gave up 3 bases and J gave up 13 bases; unmatched junction bases: 9. The CDR3 runs 14 residues. PCR was performed using 60 Vbeta and 13 Jbeta primers. Per the study methods: Later reanalysis found roughly 80 million unique TCR beta chains, around 10 million of them shared. Clones were sequenced by immunoSEQ multiplex PCR, and TCRdb holds only the in-frame ones, with some missing. V and J calls and clone size are copied from that table; D and trimming were computed from the DNA. Here the sample spans more than 150,000 clones, 70% to 80% being singletons.

Material: PBMCs. The origin of this receptor is a male donor in good health and CMV-seronegative. This chain uses TRBV5-1 with TRBJ2-5; 13 nucleotides agree with TRBD2. CDR3 in DNA: TGCGCCAGCAGCTCCGGGACTAGCGGGGCTCGTGCGTACTTC. It codes for CASSSGTSGARAYF.